This TCR beta chain stems from a study of regulatory T cells in long-lasting Graves disease. Arm-PCR of CDR3 regions and iRepertoire HTBI primers were the basis on which TCR beta libraries were built. TCRdb ran MiXCR on the multiplex PCR reads and lists one entry per CDR3 protein. The sample lists hundreds of thousands of distinct CDR3 sequences, about 13% occurring once. Between the trimmed V and J ends, which lost 5 bases and 6 bases, there was a span of 14 bases. This CDR3 comprises 14 residues. Germline assignment: CDR1 MNHEY and CDR2 SMNVEV (reference sequence). Broader study findings: Newly diagnosed patients shared about a thousand public clonotypes; persistent patients shared approximately 2,700.

This clonotype was observed at least ten times. Its antigen is not identified. Specified time point: newly diagnosed GD, antithyroid drugs for less than 3 months. The TCR library used RNA extracted from PBMCs. Graves' disease diagnosis followed American Thyroid Association guidelines. Patients were from an endocrinology department in Xi'an, China. The same sample was also studied in work on T cells in Graves' hyperthyroidism and ophthalmopathy. Turning to that study: A model using 13 V-J features told ophthalmopathy apart from stable hyperthyroidism.

The TCR comes from a man aged 30 to 39 with Graves disease. The chain carries TRBV27 and TRBJ1-5; maybe TRBD1 (6 bases). The sequences come from peripheral blood mononuclear cells (PBMCs), collected at new diagnosis, from a patient treated with antithyroid drugs. The DNA for the CDR3 is TGTGCCAGCAGTACAACAGGGTCAGGTCAGCCCCAGCATTTT. It encodes CASSTTGSGQPQHF.